This T cell receptor (beta chain) was sequenced in a study of T cells in Graves' hyperthyroidism and ophthalmopathy. Regarding the study as a whole: Among clonotypes expanded in thyroid above 0.001, most were also found in blood. In validation, the model predicted ophthalmopathy. These predictions came a median roughly seven months before onset.

Trimming left V 1 base short and J 0 bases short, with 8 bases between. The CDR3 loop spans 15 amino acids. CDR1 and CDR2 (germline): LGHDT, YNNKEL (reference sequence). The source material, RNA transcripts, was used to amplify TCR beta CDR3 regions. During a first-round RT-PCR of the TCR CDR3, the HTBI primer set was used. TCRdb reanalysed the multiplex PCR reads using MiXCR and keeps one entry per CDR3 protein. The sample consists of nearly 110,000 distinct CDR3 sequences, 16% of them appearing once. This clonotype was counted many times. The antigen is not known. This chain links TRBV3-1 with TRBJ2-3; unclear D gene. Source material: blood. The source of this sequence is a woman aged 45-65 years with Graves' hyperthyroidism. CDR3 protein: CASSQGLASTDTQYF. The CDR3 DNA is TGTGCCAGCAGCCAAGGGCTGGCTAGCACAGATACGCAGTATTTT.